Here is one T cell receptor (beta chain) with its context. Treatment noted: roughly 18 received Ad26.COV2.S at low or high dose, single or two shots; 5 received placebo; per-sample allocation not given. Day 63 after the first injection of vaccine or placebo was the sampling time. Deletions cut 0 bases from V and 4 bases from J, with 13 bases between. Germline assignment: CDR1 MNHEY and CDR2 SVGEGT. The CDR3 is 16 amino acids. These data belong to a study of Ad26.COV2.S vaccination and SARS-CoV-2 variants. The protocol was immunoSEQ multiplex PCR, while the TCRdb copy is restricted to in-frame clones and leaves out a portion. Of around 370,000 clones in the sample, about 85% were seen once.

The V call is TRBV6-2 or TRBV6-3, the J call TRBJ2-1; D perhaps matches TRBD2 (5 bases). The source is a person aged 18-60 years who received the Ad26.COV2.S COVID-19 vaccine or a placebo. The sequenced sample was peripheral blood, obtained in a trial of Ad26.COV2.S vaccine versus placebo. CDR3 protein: CASSYSGLALYNEQFF. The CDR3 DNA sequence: TGTGCCAGCAGTTACTCTGGCCTAGCCCTTTACAATGAGCAGTTCTTC.